What follows are 27 T cell receptor beta chains derived from one specimen sequenced in a study of T cell repertoires in cytomegalovirus infection. TCRdb re-called the reads with MiXCR, one entry per CDR3 protein. This table has 450,000 to 550,000 distinct CDR3 sequences, 15% to 20% appearing once. The sequenced sample consisted of CD8+ T cells from PBMCs. The receptors come from a human donor in good health (CMV status not recorded). Some clones in this sample may be carry-over from other donors' samples.

Concerning this clonotype itself: A much more abundant neighbour one base away suggests this may be a read error. The J gene is TRBJ2-2, the V gene TRBV5-5; D assignment may be TRBD1 or TRBD2 (6 bases each). Germline loops: CDR1 SGHKS, CDR2 YYEKEE (reference sequence). The CDR3 has 17 residues. The CDR3 nucleotides are TGTGCCAGCAGCTCCACTAACAGGCCCGGGGGCACCGGGGATCTGTTTTTT. It specifies CASSSTNRPGGTGDLFF.

At least ten counts were recorded for this clonotype. This rearrangement joins TRBV7-8 to TRBJ2-5, with 14 bases matching TRBD2. Germline loops: CDR1 SGHVS, CDR2 FQNEAQ. V lost 3 bases to trimming and J lost 1 base; unmatched junction nucleotides: 1. This CDR3 region has 16 residues. CDR3 loop: CASSLGLAGVQETQYF. In nucleotides, the CDR3 is TGTGCCAGCAGCTTGGGACTAGCGGGGGTCCAAGAGACCCAGTACTTC.

Only a few counts were recorded for this clonotype. This rearrangement joins TRBV11-2 to TRBJ2-3; 14 nucleotides align to TRBD2. The germline V gene encodes CDR1 SGHAT and CDR2 FQNNGV. After removal of 3 bases from V and 0 bases from J, the junction contained 2 bases not matched to a gene. This CDR3 has 17 amino acids. The chain's CDR3 is CASSFGLAGGSTDTQYF. For the CDR3, the DNA is TGTGCCAGCAGCTTCGGACTAGCGGGGGGTAGCACAGATACGCAGTATTTT.

There are many counts of this clonotype. The chain joins TRBV7-9 to TRBJ1-1; D call uncertain. V was clipped by 6 bases and J by 4 bases, with 18 bases between them. CDR1 SEHNR and CDR2 FQNEAQ come from the germline V gene (reference sequence). There are 15 residues in the CDR3. DNA of the CDR3: TGTGCCAGCAGTTTAACAGCGACGGGAGTCACTGAAGCTTTCTTT. This gives the protein CASSLTATGVTEAFF.

In its sample, this clonotype was seen many times. The chain employs TRBV19 and TRBJ1-1; D call uncertain. V was cut by 8 bases and J by 5 bases, with 18 bases left in between. This CDR3 spans 14 amino acids. Germline CDR1 and CDR2: LNHDA and SQIVND (reference sequence). CDR3 loop: CASSRASSGTEAFF. DNA of the CDR3: TGTGCCAGTTCCCGGGCCAGTAGTGGGACTGAAGCTTTCTTT.

This clonotype was detected ten times or more. The chain recombines TRBV4-1 with TRBJ2-3; D unclear. CDR3 length equals 13 residues. Per germline, CDR1 MGHRA and CDR2 YSYEKL. Trimming pared 1 base from V and 6 bases from J, leaving 8 bases between. The CDR3 spells CASSQGVVDTQYF. The CDR3 DNA follows: TGCGCCAGCAGCCAAGGGGTGGTTGATACGCAGTATTTT.

This clonotype turned up a few times. The J gene is TRBJ2-7, the V gene TRBV19, with D maybe TRBD2 (5 bases). V was pared by 5 bases and J by 3 bases, with 14 bases between. The CDR3 is made up of 14 amino acids. Germline CDR1 and CDR2: LNHDA and SQIVND (reference sequence). This chain's CDR3 is CASSPGFGVYEQYF. Written as DNA, the CDR3 is TGTGCCAGTAGTCCCGGGTTCGGGGTCTACGAGCAGTACTTC.

This clonotype was seen more than once but under ten times. The chain carries TRBV19 and TRBJ2-6; D may correspond to TRBD1 or TRBD2 (6 bases each). The V end was cut by 2 bases, the J end by 0 bases, with 11 bases between. The length of the CDR3 is 17 residues. Germline values: CDR1 LNHDA, CDR2 SQIVND (reference sequence). The CDR3 sequence: CASSIPGGRSGANVLTF. The CDR3 DNA follows: TGTGCCAGTAGTATACCCGGGGGCCGCTCTGGGGCCAACGTCCTGACTTTC. The complete variable domain, with remaining parts taken from reference TRBV19 and TRBJ2-6, reads DGGITQSPKYLFRKEGQNVTLSCEQNLNHDAMYWYRQDPGQGLRLIYYSQIVNDFQKGDIAEGYSVSREKKESFPLTVTSAQKNPTAFYLCASSIPGGRSGANVLTFGAGSRLTVL.

This clonotype was detected a few times. The chain employs TRBV28 and TRBJ1-4, with 7 nucleotides matching TRBD1. The CDR3 has 14 amino acids. Germline trimming cut 5 bases from V and 8 bases from J; bases unmatched to any gene: 8. The germline V gene has CDR1 MDHEN and CDR2 SYDVKM. CDR3 region: CASSNRARGEKLFF. The CDR3 DNA is TGTGCCAGCAGTAACAGGGCCAGGGGGGAAAAACTGTTTTTT.

Concerning this clonotype: Because the CDR3 is missing its conserved closing phenylalanine or tryptophan, this is likely a read error. This rearrangement joins TRBV7-9 to TRBJ2-1; TRBD2 agrees at 13 bases. The CDR3 consists of 16 residues. V shed 3 bases and J 8 bases; nucleotides not matched to a gene: 7. The germline V gene has CDR1 SEHNR and CDR2 FQNEAQ (reference sequence). The DNA for the CDR3 is TGTGCCAGCAGCTTGCGGACTAGCGGGAGTGTGGATGAGCAGTTCTTA. Its protein product is CASSLRTSGSVDEQFL.

This clonotype was counted a few times. This rearrangement joins TRBV2 to TRBJ2-3; perhaps TRBD2 as D (5 bases). The V gene's germline CDR1 is SNHLY and CDR2 FYNNEI. Trimming removed 10 bases at V and 4 bases at J, with 15 bases between. The CDR3 contains 13 residues. The CDR3 spells CATPRENSDTQYF. The CDR3 nucleotides are TGTGCCACCCCGAGGGAGAATTCAGATACGCAGTATTTT.

This clonotype was recorded a few times. The J gene is TRBJ2-5, the V gene TRBV9; D might be TRBD1 (5 bases). Looked up from germline, CDR1 is SGDLS and CDR2 is YYNGEE. V was shortened by 3 bases and J by 0 bases, with 12 bases between the two germline ends. The length of the CDR3 is 15 residues. The DNA for the CDR3 is TGTGCCAGCAGCGCCACAACAGGTTACCAAGAGACCCAGTACTTC. It is translated as CASSATTGYQETQYF. Full variable domain (outside the CDR3, taken from reference TRBV9 and TRBJ2-5): DSGVTQTPKHLITATGQRVTLRCSPRSGDLSVYWYQQSLDQGLQFLIQYYNGEERAKGNILERFSAQQFPDLHSELNLSSLELGDSALYFCASSATTGYQETQYFGPGTRLLVL.

At least ten counts were recorded for this clonotype. The rearrangement joins TRBV14 to TRBJ2-7, with D hard to call. With 4 bases removed from V and 5 bases from J, the gap between germline ends came to 15 bases. In germline, CDR1 is SGHDN, CDR2 FVKESK. There are 14 residues in the CDR3. CDR3 in DNA: TGTGCCAGCAGCCCGAATAAGAAGGGCCACGAGCAGTACTTC. Protein: CASSPNKKGHEQYF.

The table lists this clonotype with a few counts. The chain joins TRBV27 to TRBJ1-2; 10 bases map to TRBD1. Germline CDR1 is MNHEY and CDR2 is SMNVEV (reference sequence). The CDR3 covers 15 residues. V shed 6 bases, J shed 5 bases, and the junction held 9 bases outside the gene matches. The CDR3 reads CASRRGQGTLYGYTF. The CDR3 DNA reads as TGTGCCAGCAGGCGGGGACAGGGGACCTTATATGGCTACACCTTC.

This clonotype was observed many times. V gene TRBV7-9 combines with J gene TRBJ2-1; D unclear. Trimming shortened V by 5 bases and J by 0 bases, and 14 bases separated the two germline ends. Germline V gene data show CDR1 as SEHNR and CDR2 as FQNEAQ (reference sequence). The CDR3 is 16 residues long. The CDR3 reads CASSGVRGSSYNEQFF. The CDR3 coding sequence is TGTGCCAGCAGCGGGGTTCGCGGAAGCTCCTACAATGAGCAGTTCTTC. Filled out from reference TRBV7-9 and TRBJ2-1, the complete variable domain reads DTGVSQNPRHKITKRGQNVTFRCDPISEHNRLYWYRQTLGQGPEFLTYFQNEAQLEKSRLLSDRFSAERPKGSFSTLEIQRTEQGDSAMYLCASSGVRGSSYNEQFFGPGTRLTVL.

The chain employs TRBV9 and TRBJ1-1; D gene unclear. The germline V and J ends were trimmed by 0 bases and 8 bases, with 8 bases remaining between them. This CDR3 is 12 amino acids long. Germline loops: CDR1 SGDLS, CDR2 YYNGEE. CDR3: CASSVGETEAFF. As DNA, the CDR3 is TGTGCCAGCAGCGTAGGGGAGACCGAAGCTTTCTTT.

This clonotype showed up just a few times. The V gene is TRBV6-6, the J gene TRBJ1-5; TRBD1 matches 12 bases. Per germline, CDR1 MNHNY and CDR2 SVGAGI (reference sequence). The length of the CDR3 is 16 residues. The V and J ends lost 6 bases and 5 bases, in that order; junction bases with no gene match: 8. CDR3 DNA: TGTGCCAGCAGAATGGGACAGGGGGCTACTCATCAGCCCCAGCATTTT. It encodes CASRMGQGATHQPQHF.

The chain links TRBV5-6 to TRBJ1-1, with 8 positions matching TRBD1. Germline V gene data show CDR1 as SGHDT and CDR2 as YYEEEE. V was clipped by 3 bases and J by 0 bases; unmatched bases: 16. The CDR3 length is 19 residues. The CDR3 DNA sequence: TGTGCCAGCAGCTCCGATCAGTACCGGACAGGGCGGTTGAACACTGAAGCTTTCTTT. Protein product: CASSSDQYRTGRLNTEAFF.

The sample holds many counts of this clonotype. V gene TRBV6-1 combines with J gene TRBJ2-1; 11 nucleotides align to TRBD1. CDR3 length equals 16 residues. V lost 0 bases to trimming and J lost 7 bases; unmatched junction nucleotides: 5. Germline CDR1 is MNHNS and CDR2 is SASEGT. CDR3 DNA sequence: TGTGCCAGCAGTGAAGCATGGACAGGGGGCCTGAATGAGCAGTTCTTC. The encoded protein is CASSEAWTGGLNEQFF.

This clonotype was observed a handful of times. The J gene is TRBJ2-1, the V gene TRBV5-4; D not certain. CDR1 SGHNT and CDR2 YYREEE come from the germline V gene (reference sequence). The CDR3 is 14 residues long. The V and J ends lost 4 bases and 2 bases respectively, with 10 bases between them. CDR3 region: CASSLVGTYNEQFF. The CDR3 nucleotides read TGTGCCAGCAGCCTAGTGGGAACCTACAATGAGCAGTTCTTC.

This clonotype was counted between two and nine times. The V and J genes are TRBV29-1 and TRBJ2-2, with D tentatively TRBD2 (6 bases). In germline, CDR1 is SQVTM, CDR2 ANQGSEA. This CDR3 is built from 14 residues. Between the trimmed V and J ends, which lost 3 bases and 2 bases, there was a span of 10 bases. In nucleotides, the CDR3 is TGCAGCGTTGACAAGGACTATAACACCGGGGAGCTGTTTTTT. It encodes CSVDKDYNTGELFF.

The J gene is TRBJ1-2, the V gene TRBV13; D is unresolved. CDR1 is PRHDT, CDR2 FYEKMQ, per germline (reference sequence). Trimming pared 0 bases from V and 4 bases from J, leaving 15 bases between. There are 16 residues in the CDR3. The CDR3 region is CASSLGMSGVSYGYTF. Written as DNA, the CDR3 is TGTGCCAGCAGCTTAGGCATGTCAGGAGTGAGCTATGGCTACACCTTC.

The sample holds many counts of this clonotype. V is TRBV7-6 and J is TRBJ2-1; 9 positions agree with TRBD2. The CDR3 sequence is 16 residues long. The J segment lost 0 bases and the V segment lost 3 bases, leaving 3 bases of the junction unmatched. The V gene's germline CDR1 is SGHVS and CDR2 FNYEAQ. The CDR3 nucleotides are TGTGCCAGCAGCTTTCTAGCGGGGAGCTCCTACAATGAGCAGTTCTTC. Translation gives CASSFLAGSSYNEQFF.

This clonotype was observed a few times. This sequence joins TRBV19 and TRBJ1-2, with D uncertain. The V end was cut by 1 base, the J end by 7 bases, with 10 bases between. Germline V gives CDR1 LNHDA, CDR2 SQIVND (reference sequence). The CDR3 spans 13 residues. The CDR3 loop is CASSIAPGRGYTF. The DNA of the CDR3 is TGTGCCAGTAGTATAGCTCCGGGCCGTGGCTACACCTTC.

This clonotype was picked up many times. The chain uses TRBV6-5 and TRBJ2-1; D not resolved. The germline CDR1 and CDR2 sequences are MNHEY and SVGAGI. V was pared by 0 bases and J by 3 bases, with 12 bases between. The CDR3 consists of 16 residues. The DNA of the CDR3 is TGTGCCAGCAGTTACTCGAAAGTGGAGATCTACAATGAGCAGTTCTTC. Protein product: CASSYSKVEIYNEQFF.

This clonotype showed up many times. This chain uses TRBV20-1 with TRBJ2-7; TRBD2 matches 12 bases. The germline V gene encodes CDR1 DFQATT and CDR2 SNEGSKA (reference sequence). The junction had 14 bases not matched to a gene; V was cut back by 6 bases and J by 2 bases. This CDR3 region has 17 residues. CDR3 sequence reads: CSATILAGGRFTYEQYF. CDR3 nucleotide sequence: TGCAGTGCCACCATTCTAGCGGGGGGGCGATTCACCTACGAGCAGTACTTC.

The genes are TRBV11-3 and TRBJ2-1, with D possibly called TRBD1 or TRBD2 (5 bases each). Germline-derived CDR1 and CDR2 are SGHNT and YENEEA. V was pared by 8 bases and J by 7 bases, with 18 bases between. The CDR3 extends over 14 amino acids. CDR3 loop: CASSPGPQFNEQFF. The CDR3 nucleotides are TGTGCCAGCTCCCCGGGACCCCAGTTTAATGAGCAGTTCTTC. Using reference TRBV11-3 and TRBJ2-1 for the parts outside the CDR3, the full variable domain is EAGVVQSPRYKIIEKKQPVAFWCNPISGHNTLYWYLQNLGQGPELLIRYENEEAVDDSQLPKDRFSAERLKGVDSTLKIQPAELGDSAVYLCASSPGPQFNEQFFGPGTRLTVL.